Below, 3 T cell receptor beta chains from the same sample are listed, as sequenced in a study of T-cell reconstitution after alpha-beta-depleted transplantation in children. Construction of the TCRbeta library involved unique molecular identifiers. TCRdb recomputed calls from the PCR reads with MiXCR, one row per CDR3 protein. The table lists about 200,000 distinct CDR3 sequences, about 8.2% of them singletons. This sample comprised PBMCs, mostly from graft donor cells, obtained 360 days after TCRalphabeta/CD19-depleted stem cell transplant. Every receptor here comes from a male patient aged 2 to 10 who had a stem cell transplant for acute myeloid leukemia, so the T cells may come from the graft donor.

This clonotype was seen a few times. The CDR3 nucleotides are TGTGCCAGCAGGGGCGGGGTGGATGAGCAGTTCTTC. It specifies CASRGGVDEQFF. V gene TRBV27 combines with J gene TRBJ2-1; TRBD2 is a possible D gene (6 bases). The ends were cut back, 6 bases at V and 8 bases at J, with 11 bases in the middle. CDR3 length: 12 amino acids. The germline CDR1 and CDR2 sequences are MNHEY and SMNVEV (reference sequence).

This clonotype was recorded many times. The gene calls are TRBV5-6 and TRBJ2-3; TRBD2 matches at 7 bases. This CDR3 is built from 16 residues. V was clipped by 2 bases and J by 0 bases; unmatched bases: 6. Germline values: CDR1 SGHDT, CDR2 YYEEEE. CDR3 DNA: TGTGCCAGCAGCTTCTGGACTAGTCTAAGCACAGATACGCAGTATTTT. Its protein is CASSFWTSLSTDTQYF.

In nucleotides, the CDR3 is TGCGCCAGCAGCCCTACAGGGGGCTCCTACAATGAGCAGTTCTTC. Translated, it gives CASSPTGGSYNEQFF. The V call is TRBV5-1, the J call TRBJ2-1; 8 positions match TRBD1. The CDR3 is 15 residues long. V was clipped by 4 bases and J by 0 bases; unmatched bases: 3. Germline-derived CDR1 and CDR2 are SGHRS and YFSETQ.